This T cell receptor (beta chain) was captured in a study of cytomegalovirus exposure and HLA in healthy donors. Study conclusions and caveats: Cytomegalovirus status was reportedly diagnosed by the classifier with high sensitivity and specificity. Later on, an analysis tied over 15,000 TCR beta sequences to HLA alleles at 0.05 false discovery rate. The study labeled around 160 TCR beta chains cytomegalovirus-associated.

PCR employed 60 Vbeta and 13 Jbeta primers. Method: immunoSEQ multiplex PCR; TCRdb's copy keeps in-frame clones and lacks some. The sample lists some 160,000 clones; roughly 80% were seen once. Germline V lookup: CDR1 SGHDT, CDR2 YYEEEE. This CDR3 comprises 15 residues. V was shortened by 4 bases and J by 4 bases, with 14 bases between the two germline ends. As regards this clone: Antigen: not known.

This TCR came from a male donor in good health and CMV-seronegative. The sample comprised PBMCs. The rearrangement joins TRBV5-6 to TRBJ1-4; TRBD1 is a possible D gene (6 bases). The CDR3 protein is CASSRRQEHNEKLFF. The CDR3 region has the DNA TGTGCCAGCAGCCGAAGACAGGAACATAATGAAAAACTGTTTTTT.